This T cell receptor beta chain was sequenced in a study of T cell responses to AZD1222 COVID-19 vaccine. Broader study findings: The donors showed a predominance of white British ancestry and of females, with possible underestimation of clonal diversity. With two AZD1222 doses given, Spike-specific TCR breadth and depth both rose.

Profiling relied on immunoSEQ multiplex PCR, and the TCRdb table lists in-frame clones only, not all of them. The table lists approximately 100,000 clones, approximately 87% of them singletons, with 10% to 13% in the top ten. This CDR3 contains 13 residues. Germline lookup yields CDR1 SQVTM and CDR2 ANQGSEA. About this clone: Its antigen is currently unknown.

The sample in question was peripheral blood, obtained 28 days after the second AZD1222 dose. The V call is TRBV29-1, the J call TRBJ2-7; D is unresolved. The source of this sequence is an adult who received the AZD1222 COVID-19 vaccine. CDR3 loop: CRDLWRISYEQYF. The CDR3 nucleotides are TGCAGGGACCTTTGGCGGATCTCCTACGAGCAGTACTTC.